This T cell receptor (beta chain) was profiled in a study of T cells in Graves' hyperthyroidism and ophthalmopathy. Study-wide points: Most clonotypes that expanded in the thyroid above 0.001 also showed up in blood.

Researchers defined stable Graves' hyperthyroidism as no ophthalmopathy progression within 18 months. With a duration under 2 months, the hyperthyroidism was newly diagnosed in patients aged 18 to 65. There were TCR beta CDR3 regions amplified from RNA transcripts. Primed by the HTBI set, a first-round RT-PCR was run on the TCR CDR3. MiXCR was run by TCRdb on the multiplex PCR reads, yielding one entry per CDR3 protein. This table holds 800,000 or so distinct CDR3 sequences, around 39% found once. As for this clonotype: Its target is unknown.

This CDR3 contains 15 residues. V was clipped by 6 bases and J by 3 bases, with 18 bases between them. Germline V gene data show CDR1 as MNHNY and CDR2 as SVGAGI (reference sequence). This clonotype was sampled from a man younger than 35 with Graves' hyperthyroidism. Sequenced input: blood. V usage is TRBV6-6 and J usage is TRBJ2-7; D may be TRBD2 (6 bases). CDR3 sequence reads: CASSFSGRHLYEQYF. The CDR3 nucleotides are TGTGCCAGCAGCTTCTCCGGGAGACACCTCTACGAGCAGTACTTC.